This T cell receptor (beta chain) derives from a study of OX40 agonist ivuxolimab in advanced cancers. Study summary: Intravenous ivuxolimab was administered to patients every 2 weeks at 0.01 to 10 mg/kg. General study findings and limits: Antigen specificity was not determined for the expanded peripheral T cells.

Only in-frame clones appear in the TCRdb table, and some are missing; sequencing was by immunoSEQ multiplex PCR. The data show about 62,000 clones, roughly 85% seen once. Patients were ruled out by autoimmune disease history or systemic immunosuppression. On this clone itself: Its antigen remains unknown.

V trimming: 7 bases; J trimming: 0 bases; junction bases outside the gene matches: 9. Germline lookup yields CDR1 LNHDA and CDR2 SQIVND (reference sequence). This CDR3 comprises 17 residues. The sample here was CD4+ or CD8+ T cells sorted from blood, taken in a trial of the OX40 agonist ivuxolimab. The TCR originated in an adult with an advanced solid tumor such as melanoma, head and neck, liver or kidney cancer. The rearrangement links TRBV19 to TRBJ1-5; 10 positions agree with TRBD1. The CDR3 here is CASTRTGGGYSNQPQHF. CDR3 sequence (DNA): TGTGCCAGTACCCGGACAGGGGGGGGTTATAGCAATCAGCCCCAGCATTTT. Combining the CDR3 with reference TRBV19 and TRBJ1-5 gives the whole variable domain DGGITQSPKYLFRKEGQNVTLSCEQNLNHDAMYWYRQDPGQGLRLIYYSQIVNDFQKGDIAEGYSVSREKKESFPLTVTSAQKNPTAFYLCASTRTGGGYSNQPQHFGDGTRLSIL.